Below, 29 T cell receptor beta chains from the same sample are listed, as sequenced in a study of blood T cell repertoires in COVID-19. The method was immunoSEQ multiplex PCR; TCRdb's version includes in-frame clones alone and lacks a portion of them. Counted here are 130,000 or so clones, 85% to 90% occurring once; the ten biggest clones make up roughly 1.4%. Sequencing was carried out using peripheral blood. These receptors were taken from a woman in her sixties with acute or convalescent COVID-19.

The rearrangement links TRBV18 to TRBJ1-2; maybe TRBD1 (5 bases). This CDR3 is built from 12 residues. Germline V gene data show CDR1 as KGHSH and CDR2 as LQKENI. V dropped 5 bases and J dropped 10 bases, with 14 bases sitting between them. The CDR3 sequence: CASSTTGTDYTF. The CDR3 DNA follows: TGTGCCAGCTCAACTACCGGGACTGACTACACCTTC.

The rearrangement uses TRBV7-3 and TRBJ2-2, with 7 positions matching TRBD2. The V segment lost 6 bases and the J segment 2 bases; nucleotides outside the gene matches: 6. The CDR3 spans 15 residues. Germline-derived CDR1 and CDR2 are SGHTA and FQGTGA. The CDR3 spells CASSSGTTNTGELFF. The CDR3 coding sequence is TGTGCCAGCAGTTCCGGGACTACAAACACCGGGGAGCTGTTTTTT.

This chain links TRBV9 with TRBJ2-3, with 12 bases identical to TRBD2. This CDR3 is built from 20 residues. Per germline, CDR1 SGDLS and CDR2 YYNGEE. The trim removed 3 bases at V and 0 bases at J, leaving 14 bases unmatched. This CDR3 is CASSAGSLAGGRISTDTQYF. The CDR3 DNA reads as TGTGCCAGCAGCGCCGGGAGTCTAGCGGGGGGGCGAATCAGCACAGATACGCAGTATTTT.

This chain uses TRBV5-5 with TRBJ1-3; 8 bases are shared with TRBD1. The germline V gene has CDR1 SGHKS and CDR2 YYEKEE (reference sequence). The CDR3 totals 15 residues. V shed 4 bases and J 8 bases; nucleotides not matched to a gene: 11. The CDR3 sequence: CASSRTGRGGDTIYF. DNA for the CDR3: TGTGCCAGCAGCCGGACAGGGCGGGGAGGAGACACCATATATTTT.

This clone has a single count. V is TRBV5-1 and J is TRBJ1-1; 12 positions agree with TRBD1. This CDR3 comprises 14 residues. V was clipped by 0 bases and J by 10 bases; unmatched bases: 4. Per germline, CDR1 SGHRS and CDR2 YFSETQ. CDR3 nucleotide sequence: TGCGCCAGCAGCTTGGGGGACAGGGGGCGGGTAGCTTTCTTT. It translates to CASSLGDRGRVAFF.

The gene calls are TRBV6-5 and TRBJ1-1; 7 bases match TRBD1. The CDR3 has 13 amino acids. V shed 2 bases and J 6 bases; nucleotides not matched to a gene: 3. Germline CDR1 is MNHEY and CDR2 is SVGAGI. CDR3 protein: CASSYDGTAEAFF. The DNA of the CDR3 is TGTGCCAGCAGTTACGACGGGACAGCTGAAGCTTTCTTT.

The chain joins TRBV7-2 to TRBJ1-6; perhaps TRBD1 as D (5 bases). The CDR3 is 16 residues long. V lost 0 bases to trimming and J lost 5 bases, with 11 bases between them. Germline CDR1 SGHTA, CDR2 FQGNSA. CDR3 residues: CASSLARTLNNSPLHF. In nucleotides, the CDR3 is TGTGCCAGCAGCTTAGCGCGGACACTTAATAATTCACCCCTCCACTTT.

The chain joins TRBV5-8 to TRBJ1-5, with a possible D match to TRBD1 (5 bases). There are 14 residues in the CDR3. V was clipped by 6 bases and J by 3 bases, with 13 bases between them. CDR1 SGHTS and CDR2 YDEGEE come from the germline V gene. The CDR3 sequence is CASTRRGPNQPQHF. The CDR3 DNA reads TGTGCCAGCACTAGGAGGGGTCCCAATCAGCCCCAGCATTTT.

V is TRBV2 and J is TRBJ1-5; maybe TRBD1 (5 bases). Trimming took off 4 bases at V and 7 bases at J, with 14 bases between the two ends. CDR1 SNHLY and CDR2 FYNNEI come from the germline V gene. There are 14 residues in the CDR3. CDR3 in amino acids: CASSVGGGTQPQHF. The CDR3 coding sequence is TGTGCCAGCAGTGTCGGGGGAGGGACGCAGCCCCAGCATTTT.

As DNA, the CDR3 is TGTGCCAGTAGTATGTGGAGGGAGGATCAGCCCCAGCATTTT. This translates into CASSMWREDQPQHF. V gene TRBV19 combines with J gene TRBJ1-5, with D hard to call. CDR1 LNHDA and CDR2 SQIVND come from the germline V gene (reference sequence). The CDR3 runs to 14 residues. V dropped 3 bases and J dropped 5 bases, with 11 bases sitting between them.

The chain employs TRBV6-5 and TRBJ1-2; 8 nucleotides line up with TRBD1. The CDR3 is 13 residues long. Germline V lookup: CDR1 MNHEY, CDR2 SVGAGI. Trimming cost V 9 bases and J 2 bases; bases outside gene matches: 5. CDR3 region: CASQRQGNYGYTF. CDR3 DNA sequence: TGTGCCAGTCAACGACAGGGGAACTATGGCTACACCTTC.

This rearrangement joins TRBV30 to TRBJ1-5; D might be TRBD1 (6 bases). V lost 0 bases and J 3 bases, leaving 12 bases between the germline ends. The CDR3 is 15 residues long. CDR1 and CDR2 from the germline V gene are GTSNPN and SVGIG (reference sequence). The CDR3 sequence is CAWSVQAGVNQPQHF. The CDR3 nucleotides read TGTGCCTGGAGTGTACAGGCAGGGGTCAATCAGCCCCAGCATTTT. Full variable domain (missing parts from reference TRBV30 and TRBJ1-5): SQTIHQWPATLVQPVGSPLSLECTVEGTSNPNLYWYRQAAGRGLQLLFYSVGIGQISSEVPQNLSASRPQDRQFILSSKKLLLSDSGFYLCAWSVQAGVNQPQHFGDGTRLSIL.

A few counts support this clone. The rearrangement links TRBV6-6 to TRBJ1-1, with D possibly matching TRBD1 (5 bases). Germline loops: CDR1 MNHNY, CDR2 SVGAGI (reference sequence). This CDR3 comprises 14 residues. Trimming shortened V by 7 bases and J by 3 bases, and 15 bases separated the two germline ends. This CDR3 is CASTAGIRYTEAFF. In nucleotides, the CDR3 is TGTGCCAGCACCGCAGGGATTCGGTACACTGAAGCTTTCTTT.

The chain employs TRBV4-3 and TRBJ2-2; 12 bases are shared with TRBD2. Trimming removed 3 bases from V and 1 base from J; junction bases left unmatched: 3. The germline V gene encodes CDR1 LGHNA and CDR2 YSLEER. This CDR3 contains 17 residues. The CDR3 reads CASSHPGLAGNTGELFF. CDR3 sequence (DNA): TGCGCCAGCAGCCACCCGGGACTAGCGGGGAACACCGGGGAGCTGTTTTTT.

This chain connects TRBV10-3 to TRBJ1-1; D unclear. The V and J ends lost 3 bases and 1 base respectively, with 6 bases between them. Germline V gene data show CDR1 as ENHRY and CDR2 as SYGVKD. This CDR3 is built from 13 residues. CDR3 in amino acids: CAISENRNTEAFF. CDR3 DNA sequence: TGTGCCATCAGTGAAAATAGGAACACTGAAGCTTTCTTT.

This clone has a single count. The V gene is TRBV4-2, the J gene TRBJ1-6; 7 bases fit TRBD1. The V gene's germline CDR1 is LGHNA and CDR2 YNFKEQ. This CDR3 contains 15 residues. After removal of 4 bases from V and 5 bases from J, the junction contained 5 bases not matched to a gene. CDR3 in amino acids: CASSPTTGDNSPLHF. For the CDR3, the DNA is TGTGCCAGCAGCCCTACTACAGGGGATAATTCACCCCTCCACTTT.

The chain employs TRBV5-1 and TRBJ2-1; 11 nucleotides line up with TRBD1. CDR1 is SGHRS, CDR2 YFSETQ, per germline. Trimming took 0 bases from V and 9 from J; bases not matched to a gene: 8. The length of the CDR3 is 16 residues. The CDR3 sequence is CASSLEVGQGAVEQFF. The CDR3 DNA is TGCGCCAGCAGCTTGGAGGTCGGACAGGGGGCAGTTGAGCAGTTCTTC. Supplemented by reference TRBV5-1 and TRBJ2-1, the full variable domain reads KAGVTQTPRYLIKTRGQQVTLSCSPISGHRSVSWYQQTPGQGLQFLFEYFSETQRNKGNFPGRFSGRQFSNSRSEMNVSTLELGDSALYLCASSLEVGQGAVEQFFGPGTRLTVL.

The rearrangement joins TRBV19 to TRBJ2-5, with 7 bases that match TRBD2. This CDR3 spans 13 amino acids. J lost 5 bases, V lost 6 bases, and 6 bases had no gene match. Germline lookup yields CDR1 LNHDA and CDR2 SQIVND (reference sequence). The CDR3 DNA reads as TGTGCCAGTAGAGTCGGGGGAGGGGAGACCCAGTACTTC. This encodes CASRVGGGETQYF.

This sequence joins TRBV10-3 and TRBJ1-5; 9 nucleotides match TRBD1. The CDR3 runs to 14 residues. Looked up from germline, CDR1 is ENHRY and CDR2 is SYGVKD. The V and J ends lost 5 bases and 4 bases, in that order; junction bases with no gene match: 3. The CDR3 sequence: CAISLQGANQPQHF. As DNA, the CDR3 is TGTGCCATCAGTTTACAGGGGGCGAATCAGCCCCAGCATTTT.

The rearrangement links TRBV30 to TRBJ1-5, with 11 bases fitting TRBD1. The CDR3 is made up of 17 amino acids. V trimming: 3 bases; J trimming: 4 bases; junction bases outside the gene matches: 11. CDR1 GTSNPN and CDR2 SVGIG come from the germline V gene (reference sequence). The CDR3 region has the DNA TGTGCCTGGAGCGTTGGACAGGGGGCTTTGGGGAATCAGCCCCAGCATTTT. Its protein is CAWSVGQGALGNQPQHF.

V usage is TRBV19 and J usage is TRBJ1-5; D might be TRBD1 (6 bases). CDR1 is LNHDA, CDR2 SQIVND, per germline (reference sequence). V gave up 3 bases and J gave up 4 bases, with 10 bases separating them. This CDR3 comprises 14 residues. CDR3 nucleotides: TGTGCCAGTAGTATCGACAGGCCTAATCAGCCCCAGCATTTT. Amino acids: CASSIDRPNQPQHF.

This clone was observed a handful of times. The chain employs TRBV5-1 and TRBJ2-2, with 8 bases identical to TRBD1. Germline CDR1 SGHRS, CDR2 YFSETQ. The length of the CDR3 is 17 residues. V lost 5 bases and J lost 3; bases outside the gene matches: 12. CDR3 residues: CASRRSDRGGYTGELFF. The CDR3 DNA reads TGCGCCAGCAGGAGATCCGACAGGGGCGGGTACACCGGGGAGCTGTTTTTT.

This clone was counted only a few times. The CDR3 region is CASSLGGEWPLHF. CDR3 in DNA: TGCGCCAGCAGCTTGGGGGGGGAGTGGCCCCTCCACTTT. J is TRBJ1-6 and V is TRBV5-1; D perhaps matches TRBD1 (5 bases). The CDR3 consists of 13 residues. Trimming shortened V by 0 bases and J by 13 bases, and 11 bases separated the two germline ends. Germline lookup yields CDR1 SGHRS and CDR2 YFSETQ.

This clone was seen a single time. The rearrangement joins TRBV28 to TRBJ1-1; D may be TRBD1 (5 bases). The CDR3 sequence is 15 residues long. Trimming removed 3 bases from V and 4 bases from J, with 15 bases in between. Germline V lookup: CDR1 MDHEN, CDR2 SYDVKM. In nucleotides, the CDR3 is TGTGCCAGCAGTTTCAGCACAGGAGCATCCACTGAAGCTTTCTTT. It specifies CASSFSTGASTEAFF. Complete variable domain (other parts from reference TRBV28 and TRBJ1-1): DVKVTQSSRYLVKRTGEKVFLECVQDMDHENMFWYRQDPGLGLRLIYFSYDVKMKEKGDIPEGYSVSREKKERFSLILESASTNQTSMYLCASSFSTGASTEAFFGQGTRLTVV.

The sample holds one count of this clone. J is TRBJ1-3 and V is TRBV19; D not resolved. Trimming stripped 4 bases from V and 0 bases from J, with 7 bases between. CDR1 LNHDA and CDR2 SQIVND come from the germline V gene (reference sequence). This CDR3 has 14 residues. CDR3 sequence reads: CASSKSGSGNTIYF. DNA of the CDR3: TGTGCCAGTAGTAAGTCCGGCTCTGGAAACACCATATATTTT.

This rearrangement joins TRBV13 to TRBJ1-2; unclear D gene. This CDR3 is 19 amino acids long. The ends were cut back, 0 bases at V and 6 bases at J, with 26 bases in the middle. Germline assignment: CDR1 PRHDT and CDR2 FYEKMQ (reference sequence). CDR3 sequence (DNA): TGTGCCAGCAGCTTAGGCCGATGGGGAGTCGGTCGGACGTACAATGGCTACACCTTC. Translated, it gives CASSLGRWGVGRTYNGYTF. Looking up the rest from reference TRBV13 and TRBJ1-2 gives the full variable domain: AAGVIQSPRHLIKEKRETATLKCYPIPRHDTVYWYQQGPGQDPQFLISFYEKMQSDKGSIPDRFSAQQFSDYHSELNMSSLELGDSALYFCASSLGRWGVGRTYNGYTFGSGTRLTVV.

The CDR3 coding sequence is TGTGCCAGCAGCAACAGACAGGGCGCCCAGTACTTC. Encoded protein: CASSNRQGAQYF. The chain recombines TRBV6-5 with TRBJ2-5, with TRBD1 matching over 7 bases. CDR1 and CDR2 (germline): MNHEY, SVGAGI. V lost 6 bases to trimming and J lost 9 bases; unmatched junction nucleotides: 7. CDR3 length equals 12 residues.

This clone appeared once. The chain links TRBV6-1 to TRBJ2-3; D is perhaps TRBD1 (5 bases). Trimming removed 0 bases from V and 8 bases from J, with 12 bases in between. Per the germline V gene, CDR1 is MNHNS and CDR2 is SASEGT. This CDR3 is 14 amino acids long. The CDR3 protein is CASSEAWTSGTQYF. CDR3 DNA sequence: TGTGCCAGCAGTGAAGCCTGGACATCCGGTACGCAGTATTTT.

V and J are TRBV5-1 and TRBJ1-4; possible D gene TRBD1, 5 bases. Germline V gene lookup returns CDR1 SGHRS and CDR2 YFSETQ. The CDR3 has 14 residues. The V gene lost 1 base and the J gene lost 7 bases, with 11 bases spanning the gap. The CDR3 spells CASSLTTGGEKLFF. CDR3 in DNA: TGCGCCAGCAGCTTGACAACCGGGGGTGAAAAACTGTTTTTT.